This is a list of T cell receptor beta chains from one sample in a study of graft-versus-host responses after intestinal transplantation. These receptors' targets are unknown. TCRdb keeps only in-frame clones here, not all; method: immunoSEQ multiplex PCR. The sample carries roughly 96,000 clones, roughly 91% recorded once. Specimen: unstimulated CD8+ T cells sorted from spleen or lymph node cells, collected before intestinal transplant. These TCRs come from a human donor who received an intestinal transplant. CDR3s include the opening cysteine and the closing phenylalanine or tryptophan. A D gene is named only where the DNA matches it firmly. A row's size may be missing; if present it is once, few, many or a size class.

cdr3_length | d_call | j_call | v_call | clone_size | cdr3_aa | cdr3_nt
15 | TRBD2 | TRBJ2-1 | TRBV19 | NA | CASSIGGRALDEQFF | TGTGCCAGTAGTATAGGGGGGAGGGCCCTCGATGAGCAGTTCTTC
14 | NA | TRBJ1-2 | TRBV4-1 | NA | CASSQGPVNYGYTF | TGCGCCAGCAGCCAAGGTCCCGTAAACTATGGCTACACCTTC
14 | TRBD2 | TRBJ2-1 | TRBV7-3 | NA | CASSSSGSINEQFF | TGTGCCAGCAGCTCTAGCGGGAGTATCAATGAGCAGTTCTTC
15 | TRBD1 | TRBJ2-7 | TRBV14 | once | CASSQGQGPSYEQYF | TGTGCCAGCAGCCAAGGACAGGGACCCTCCTACGAGCAGTACTTC
15 | NA | TRBJ2-7 | TRBV28 | NA | CASSAEQEYSYEQYF | TGTGCCAGCAGCGCTGAACAGGAATACTCCTACGAGCAGTACTTC
17 | NA | TRBJ2-7 | TRBV11-2 | NA | CASSLGAWQGREHEQYF | TGTGCCAGCAGCTTAGGTGCGTGGCAGGGAAGGGAACACGAGCAGTACTTC
14 | NA | TRBJ1-4 | TRBV4-1 | once | CASSNTGGGEKLFF | TGCGCCAGCAGCAATACCGGGGGGGGTGAAAAACTGTTTTTT
13 | NA | TRBJ2-3 | TRBV4-1 | NA | CASSPARGDTQYF | TGCGCCAGCAGCCCCGCCAGGGGAGATACGCAGTATTTT
14 | NA | TRBJ2-7 | TRBV5-8 | NA | CASSSDRNIYEQYF | TGTGCCAGCAGCTCGGACAGAAACATCTACGAGCAGTACTTC
20 | TRBD2 | TRBJ2-1 | TRBV6-4 | NA | CASSASPGTSGNGSYNEQFF | TGTGCCAGCAGTGCGTCTCCCGGGACTAGCGGGAACGGATCCTACAATGAGCAGTTCTTC
16 | NA | TRBJ1-1 | TRBV15 | NA | CATSRDKVTGLAEAFF | TGTGCCACCAGCAGAGATAAGGTCACAGGTCTGGCCGAAGCTTTCTTT
16 | TRBD2 | TRBJ2-7 | TRBV7-9 | once | CASSLASGGDTYEQYF | TGTGCCAGCAGCTTAGCTAGCGGGGGCGATACCTACGAGCAGTACTTC
15 | TRBD1 | TRBJ2-7 | TRBV7-2 | NA | CASSQRPGGAYEQYF | TGTGCCAGCAGCCAAAGACCAGGGGGCGCCTACGAGCAGTACTTC
12 | NA | TRBJ2-7 | TRBV5-8 | NA | CASTMRSYEQYF | TGTGCCAGCACTATGCGGAGTTACGAGCAGTACTTC
15 | TRBD1 | TRBJ1-3 | TRBV2 | NA | CASRVDRGLGNTIYF | TGTGCCAGCAGGGTTGACAGGGGGCTTGGAAACACCATATATTTT
16 | NA | TRBJ1-2 | TRBV4-1 | NA | CASSQVLTDRSYGYTF | TGCGCCAGCAGCCAAGTACTTACAGACAGGAGCTATGGCTACACCTTC
15 | TRBD2 | TRBJ2-1 | TRBV5-1 | NA | CASSGSGGAYNEQFF | TGCGCCAGCAGTGGTAGCGGGGGAGCCTACAATGAGCAGTTCTTC
12 | NA | TRBJ1-4 | TRBV7-9 | NA | CASSYPSGELFF | TGTGCCAGCAGCTACCCCTCGGGGGAACTGTTTTTT
13 | NA | TRBJ1-2 | TRBV30 | NA | CACNPQGFYGYTF | TGTGCCTGTAACCCACAGGGCTTCTATGGCTACACCTTC
13 | NA | TRBJ2-1 | TRBV7-9 | NA | CASTHEHHNEQFF | TGTGCCAGCACGCACGAGCACCACAATGAGCAGTTCTTC
11 | NA | TRBJ1-1 | TRBV25-1 | NA | CASAGGAEAFF | TGTGCCAGCGCCGGAGGAGCCGAAGCTTTCTTT
15 | NA | TRBJ2-1 | TRBV7-2 | NA | CASSLRRDEYNEQFF | TGTGCCAGCAGCTTAAGGCGGGATGAGTACAATGAGCAGTTCTTC
15 | NA | TRBJ2-7 | TRBV4-1 | NA | CASSQVGDNSYEQYF | TGCGCCAGCAGCCAAGTCGGTGACAACTCCTACGAGCAGTACTTC
13 | NA | TRBJ1-6 | TRBV4-1 | NA | CASSQDGVSPLHF | TGCGCCAGCAGCCAAGACGGGGTTTCACCCCTCCACTTT
13 | TRBD2 | TRBJ2-1 | TRBV18 | NA | CASTSGGRGEQFF | TGTGCCAGTACGAGCGGGGGGCGAGGTGAGCAGTTCTTC
15 | NA | TRBJ2-5 | TRBV28 | NA | CASSLLQGSQETQYF | TGTGCCAGCAGTTTATTGCAGGGGTCCCAAGAGACCCAGTACTTC
14 | NA | TRBJ2-2 | TRBV6-6 | NA | CASSGLPTTGELFF | TGTGCCAGCAGCGGACTACCCACCACCGGGGAGCTGTTTTTT
17 | TRBD2 | TRBJ2-1 | TRBV4-1 | NA | CASSPEGAGGPVYEQFF | TGCGCCAGCAGCCCGGAGGGAGCGGGAGGGCCAGTCTATGAGCAGTTCTTC
14 | NA | TRBJ1-1 | TRBV27 | once | CASSLGGLNTEAFF | TGTGCCAGCAGTTTAGGAGGGTTGAACACTGAAGCTTTCTTT
15 | NA | TRBJ2-7 | TRBV7-6 | NA | CASSLRTDGSYEQYF | TGTGCCAGCAGCCTACGGACAGACGGCTCCTACGAGCAGTACTTC
13 | NA | TRBJ1-1 | TRBV7-6 | few | CASSLSMNTEAFF | TGTGCCAGCAGCTTATCCATGAACACTGAAGCTTTCTTT
15 | TRBD2 | TRBJ2-1 | TRBV30 | NA | CAWSVGGGSYNEQFF | TGTGCCTGGAGTGTCGGCGGGGGATCCTACAATGAGCAGTTCTTC
14 | TRBD2 | TRBJ2-1 | TRBV27 | NA | CASSPSGGNNEQFF | TGTGCCAGCAGTCCCAGCGGGGGGAACAATGAGCAGTTCTTC
18 | NA | TRBJ2-6 | TRBV7-8 | NA | CASSLPRDGGSGANVLTF | TGTGCCAGCAGCTTACCCCGGGACGGGGGCTCTGGGGCCAACGTCCTGACTTTC
16 | NA | TRBJ1-3 | TRBV28 | once | CASSSPVALSGNTIYF | TGTGCCAGCAGTTCCCCAGTGGCTCTCTCTGGAAACACCATATATTTT
13 | NA | TRBJ1-1 | TRBV7-9 | NA | CASRSDGRPEAFF | TGTGCCAGCAGGTCGGATGGGAGACCTGAAGCTTTCTTT
15 | TRBD1 | TRBJ1-5 | TRBV4-1 | NA | CASSHQQGVHQPQHF | TGCGCCAGCAGCCATCAACAGGGGGTGCATCAGCCCCAGCATTTT
17 | NA | TRBJ2-4 | TRBV5-1 | NA | CASSLAASGLAKNIQYF | TGCGCCAGCAGCTTGGCCGCGTCAGGGTTAGCCAAAAACATTCAGTACTTC
14 | NA | TRBJ2-3 | TRBV7-9 | NA | CASSSIQGPDTQYF | TGTGCCAGCAGCTCGATACAGGGTCCAGATACGCAGTATTTT
12 | NA | TRBJ2-3 | TRBV6-1 | NA | CASSRAPVTQYF | TGTGCCAGCTCTCGAGCGCCAGTCACGCAGTATTTT
18 | TRBD2 | TRBJ2-5 | TRBV4-1 | NA | CASSQDGLAGGYQETQYF | TGCGCCAGCAGCCAAGACGGACTAGCGGGGGGGTACCAAGAGACCCAGTACTTC
13 | TRBD2 | TRBJ2-7 | TRBV7-9 | NA | CASSNGGSYEQYF | TGTGCCAGCAGCAACGGGGGGAGCTACGAGCAGTACTTC
15 | NA | TRBJ1-1 | TRBV4-3 | NA | CASSQDFSMNTEAFF | TGCGCCAGCAGCCAAGACTTTAGTATGAACACTGAAGCTTTCTTT
13 | NA | TRBJ1-1 | TRBV5-8 | NA | CASSATVNTEAFF | TGTGCCAGCAGCGCGACAGTGAACACTGAAGCTTTCTTT
14 | NA | TRBJ1-1 | TRBV6-6 | few | CASSPGQRNTEAFF | TGTGCCAGCAGTCCAGGACAGAGGAACACTGAAGCTTTCTTT
15 | TRBD1 | TRBJ2-1 | TRBV9 | NA | CASSVEGARYNEQFF | TGTGCCAGCAGCGTAGAGGGGGCACGGTACAATGAGCAGTTCTTC
14 | TRBD2 | TRBJ2-1 | TRBV6-5 | NA | CASSPGTTMIEQFF | TGTGCCAGCAGCCCCGGGACTACAATGATCGAGCAGTTCTTC
14 | NA | TRBJ1-2 | TRBV2 | NA | CASRGASLLYGYTF | TGTGCCAGCAGAGGGGCCTCGCTCCTCTATGGCTACACCTTC
15 | TRBD2 | TRBJ2-5 | TRBV4-3 | NA | CASARTSGSQETQYF | TGCGCCAGCGCGAGGACTAGCGGGTCACAAGAGACCCAGTACTTC
15 | TRBD1 | TRBJ1-2 | TRBV5-4 | NA | CASSWPGQGFYGYTF | TGTGCCAGCAGCTGGCCGGGACAGGGATTTTATGGCTACACCTTC
12 | NA | TRBJ1-2 | TRBV4-1 | NA | CASSPGVGGYTF | TGCGCCAGCTCGCCCGGGGTGGGTGGCTACACCTTC
13 | NA | TRBJ2-7 | TRBV4-1 | few | CASSQEWSGEQYF | TGCGCCAGCAGCCAAGAGTGGTCAGGGGAGCAGTACTTC
14 | NA | TRBJ2-7 | TRBV2 | few | CASSEARDHYEQYF | TGTGCCAGCAGTGAAGCGCGGGACCACTACGAGCAGTACTTC
14 | TRBD1 | TRBJ2-7 | TRBV6-1 | NA | CASGGDREVGEQYF | TGTGCCAGCGGTGGGGACAGGGAGGTTGGCGAGCAGTACTTC
16 | TRBD1 | TRBJ2-1 | TRBV4-1 | NA | CASSPEGTGLRNEQFF | TGCGCCAGCAGCCCGGAAGGGACAGGGCTTCGGAATGAGCAGTTCTTC
14 | TRBD1 | TRBJ1-2 | TRBV4-1 | once | CASSQVTGDYGYTF | TGCGCCAGCAGCCAAGTCACAGGGGACTATGGCTACACCTTC
15 | NA | TRBJ2-7 | TRBV5-6 | NA | CASSLGINWRDEQYF | TGTGCCAGCAGCTTGGGGATTAACTGGAGAGACGAGCAGTACTTC
15 | TRBD2 | TRBJ2-1 | TRBV5-3 | NA | CARSLSREGHNEQFF | TGTGCCAGAAGCTTATCGCGGGAGGGCCACAATGAGCAGTTCTTC
16 | NA | TRBJ1-5 | TRBV7-8 | NA | CASSDFSTGSNQPQHF | TGTGCCAGCAGCGACTTTTCGACAGGCTCAAATCAGCCCCAGCATTTT